The 15 T cell receptor beta chains presented below share a single source sample, sequenced in a study of OX40 agonist ivuxolimab in advanced cancers. Using immunoSEQ multiplex PCR, the repertoire was profiled, and TCRdb retains in-frame clones only, with some absent. The repertoire holds some 48,000 clones, 60% to 80% seen once, with roughly 7.3% in the top ten. The sample was CD4+ or CD8+ T cells sorted from blood, taken in a trial of the OX40 agonist ivuxolimab. The receptors shown here come from an adult with an advanced solid tumor such as melanoma, head and neck, liver or kidney cancer.

The rearrangement joins TRBV27 to TRBJ2-5; 7 nucleotides match TRBD2. Germline V CDR1 and CDR2: MNHEY, SMNVEV (reference sequence). The CDR3 runs 15 residues. With V trimmed by 4 bases and J by 2 bases, 7 bases remained unmatched. Written as DNA, the CDR3 is TGTGCCAGCAGTTGGCGCCTAGCGGAGCAAGAGACCCAGTACTTC. Translated, it gives CASSWRLAEQETQYF.

This clone turned up a few times. CDR3 nucleotide sequence: TGTGCCAGCAGCTTAGAAGGACAGGTCGGGGCTTTCTTT. Translated: CASSLEGQVGAFF. The V call is TRBV7-9, the J call TRBJ1-1; 7 nucleotides align to TRBD1. The trim removed 1 base at V and 11 bases at J, leaving 7 bases unmatched. The CDR3 spans 13 residues. The germline gives CDR1 SEHNR, CDR2 FQNEAQ (reference sequence).

V gene TRBV4-3 combines with J gene TRBJ1-2; 9 bases line up with TRBD1. The CDR3 is 15 residues long. Germline trimming cut 4 bases from V and 6 bases from J; bases unmatched to any gene: 9. CDR1 and CDR2 from the germline V gene are LGHNA and YSLEER. The CDR3 sequence: CASSRAGTGRDGYTF. The CDR3 DNA is TGCGCCAGCAGCCGAGCCGGGACAGGGAGGGATGGCTACACCTTC.

The chain employs TRBV11-2 and TRBJ2-2; D is ambiguous. The V end lost 1 base, the J end lost 4 bases, and 10 bases lay between the germline ends. Germline V gives CDR1 SGHAT, CDR2 FQNNGV. The CDR3 contains 15 residues. DNA for the CDR3: TGTGCCAGCAGCTTAGTCGGGTTTTCCACCGGGGAGCTGTTTTTT. This translates into CASSLVGFSTGELFF.

This clone is medium-sized (0.01 to 0.1%) in the sample. This chain uses TRBV7-9 with TRBJ1-2; D unresolved. Germline lookup yields CDR1 SEHNR and CDR2 FQNEAQ (reference sequence). V was shortened by 4 bases and J by 0 bases, with 9 bases between the two germline ends. This CDR3 spans 14 amino acids. The CDR3 DNA follows: TGTGCCAGCAGCTCTCTCAATTCTAACTATGGCTACACCTTC. As protein: CASSSLNSNYGYTF.

CDR3 bases: TGTGCCAGCAGCTTACCGGGATTACGCACAGATACGCAGTATTTT. Its protein product is CASSLPGLRTDTQYF. The chain is built from TRBV7-9 and TRBJ2-3; tentatively, D is TRBD2 (5 bases). CDR1 is SEHNR, CDR2 FQNEAQ, per germline (reference sequence). The CDR3 consists of 15 residues. The V and J ends lost 2 bases and 1 base respectively, with 10 bases between them.

The V call is TRBV18, the J call TRBJ2-7, with D hard to call. Germline-derived CDR1 and CDR2 are KGHSH and LQKENI. V dropped 6 bases and J dropped 6 bases, with 12 bases sitting between them. The CDR3 loop spans 12 amino acids. CDR3 in DNA: TGTGCCAGCTCCCCCGACATGTCCGAGCAGTACTTC. Protein product: CASSPDMSEQYF.

The chain carries TRBV19 and TRBJ1-5; TRBD1 matches at 9 bases. The CDR3 length is 15 residues. Germline V gene data show CDR1 as LNHDA and CDR2 as SQIVND (reference sequence). V gave up 6 bases and J gave up 7 bases; unmatched junction bases: 10. The DNA for the CDR3 is TGTGCCAGTAGCCCCGGACGGACAGGGGAACAGCCCCAGCATTTT. It encodes CASSPGRTGEQPQHF.

The chain employs TRBV9 and TRBJ1-1; no clear D. The CDR3 length is 11 residues. Germline CDR1 is SGDLS and CDR2 is YYNGEE. The V end lost 9 bases, the J end lost 0 bases, and 6 bases lay between the germline ends. The CDR3 sequence is CATTMNTEAFF. In nucleotides, the CDR3 is TGTGCCACCACCATGAACACTGAAGCTTTCTTT.

The chain couples TRBV6-6 to TRBJ1-4, with 7 bases identical to TRBD1. CDR1 MNHNY and CDR2 SVGAGI come from the germline V gene (reference sequence). The CDR3 has 15 residues. The V gene end was trimmed by 5 bases and the J gene end by 4 bases; junction bases not matched to a gene: 7. In DNA form, the CDR3 reads TGTGCCAGCAGTGACCAAGGACAGGTTAATGAAAAACTGTTTTTT. It translates to CASSDQGQVNEKLFF.

The chain has TRBV10-3 and TRBJ1-5, with D unresolved. Germline V lookup: CDR1 ENHRY, CDR2 SYGVKD. This CDR3 comprises 13 residues. V lost 0 bases, J lost 2 bases, and 2 bases lay in between. The CDR3 spells CAISESGNQPQHF. For the CDR3, the DNA is TGTGCCATCAGTGAGTCTGGCAATCAGCCCCAGCATTTT.

A note on this clone: An end of the junction does not agree with germline; a read error may underlie this. Other DNA sequences from this sample encode an identical CDR3 as well. J is TRBJ2-7 and V is TRBV19; a possible D gene is TRBD2 (6 bases). Looked up from germline, CDR1 is LNHDA and CDR2 is SQIVND (reference sequence). CDR3 length: 18 residues. The CDR3, as DNA: TGTGCCAGCAGTACGGTCGCCCGTTCGGCGGGGAAATCCTACGAGCAGTACTTC. As protein: CASSTVARSAGKSYEQYF.

The V and J genes are TRBV18 and TRBJ2-2; the D is unclear. From germline, CDR1 is KGHSH and CDR2 LQKENI. The CDR3 has 14 amino acids. Between the trimmed V and J ends, which lost 2 bases and 5 bases, there was a span of 9 bases. CDR3 loop: CASSPFETTGELFF. CDR3 coding DNA: TGTGCCAGCTCACCATTTGAAACAACCGGGGAGCTGTTTTTT.

The chain has TRBV5-8 and TRBJ1-2; D gene unclear. The CDR3 covers 13 residues. CDR1 is SGHTS and CDR2 is YDEGEE in the germline V gene. V lost 7 bases and J lost 7, with 17 bases in between. The CDR3 reads CASREEVVPGYTF. Here the CDR3 DNA reads TGTGCCAGCCGCGAGGAGGTGGTTCCTGGCTACACCTTC.

The chain has TRBV5-4 and TRBJ1-5, with D hard to call. V was cut by 0 bases and J by 5 bases, with 9 bases left in between. The CDR3 sequence is 14 residues long. Germline V gene data show CDR1 as SGHNT and CDR2 as YYREEE (reference sequence). DNA for the CDR3: TGTGCCAGCAGCTTGGGAGGGTGGGATCAGCCCCAGCATTTT. Translated: CASSLGGWDQPQHF.